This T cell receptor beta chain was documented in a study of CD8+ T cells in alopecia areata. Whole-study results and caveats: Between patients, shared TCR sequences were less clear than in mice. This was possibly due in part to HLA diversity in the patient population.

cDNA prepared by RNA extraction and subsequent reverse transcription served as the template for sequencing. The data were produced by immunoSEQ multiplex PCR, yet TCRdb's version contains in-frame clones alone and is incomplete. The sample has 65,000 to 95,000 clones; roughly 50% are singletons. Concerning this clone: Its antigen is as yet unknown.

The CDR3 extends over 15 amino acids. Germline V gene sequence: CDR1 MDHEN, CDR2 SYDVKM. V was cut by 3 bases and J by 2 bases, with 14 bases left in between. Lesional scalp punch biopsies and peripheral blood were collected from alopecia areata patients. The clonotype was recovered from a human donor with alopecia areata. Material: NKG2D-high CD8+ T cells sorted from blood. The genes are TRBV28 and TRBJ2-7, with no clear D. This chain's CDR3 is CASSFAGIGTYEQYF. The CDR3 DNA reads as TGTGCCAGCAGTTTCGCCGGAATCGGAACCTACGAGCAGTACTTC.